Below are 13 T cell receptor beta chains sequenced from a single sample in a study of T cells in Graves' hyperthyroidism and ophthalmopathy. The source material, RNA transcripts, was used to amplify TCR beta CDR3 regions. A first-round RT-PCR of the TCR CDR3 used the HTBI primer set. A single record per CDR3 protein comes from TCRdb applying MiXCR to the multiplex PCR reads. The sample shows about 510,000 distinct CDR3 sequences, about 45% of them seen only once. The material sequenced was peripheral blood or thyroid tissue (not recorded which). The receptors come from an adult woman with Graves' disease, either hyperthyroidism or ophthalmopathy (not recorded which).

This clonotype was recorded many times. The chain is built from TRBV2 and TRBJ2-5; 8 bases line up with TRBD1. The CDR3 is 14 amino acids. Trimming took 6 bases from V and 5 from J; bases not matched to a gene: 8. Germline-derived CDR1 and CDR2 are SNHLY and FYNNEI. The CDR3 DNA is TGTGCCAGCAGGGGAGCAGGGGGCTTGGAGACCCAGTACTTC. Encoded protein: CASRGAGGLETQYF.

This clonotype occurred many times. The V call is TRBV7-2, the J call TRBJ1-6, with D maybe TRBD1 (6 bases). The V gene's germline CDR1 is SGHTA and CDR2 FQGNSA. The CDR3 runs 15 residues. V lost 7 bases and J 9 bases, leaving 19 bases between the germline ends. CDR3 sequence: CASKGGGGTGSPLHF. As DNA, the CDR3 is TGTGCCAGCAAAGGAGGGGGAGGTACCGGTTCACCCCTCCACTTT.

This clonotype was counted a single time. The chain joins TRBV14 to TRBJ2-2; D is perhaps TRBD1 (5 bases). This CDR3 is built from 15 residues. V lost 6 bases to trimming and J lost 0 bases, with 11 bases between them. CDR1 is SGHDN and CDR2 is FVKESK in the germline V gene. The CDR3 DNA reads as TGTGCCAGCAGAGAGCAGGGCACGAACACCGGGGAGCTGTTTTTT. It translates to CASREQGTNTGELFF.

This clonotype was found many times. The V call is TRBV3-1, the J call TRBJ2-5, with D tentatively TRBD1 (5 bases). Trimming cost V 4 bases and J 4 bases, with 22 bases left between them. Germline values: CDR1 LGHDT, CDR2 YNNKEL (reference sequence). The CDR3 is 17 amino acids. The CDR3 spells CASSPPGRASGRETQYF. The CDR3 region has the DNA TGTGCCAGCAGCCCTCCCGGCAGGGCGTCTGGGCGAGAGACCCAGTACTTC.

This clonotype was seen at least ten times. V is TRBV7-9 and J is TRBJ2-2; D uncertain. CDR3 length: 13 amino acids. Germline V gene data show CDR1 as SEHNR and CDR2 as FQNEAQ (reference sequence). Trimming stripped 5 bases from V and 1 base from J, with 5 bases between. The CDR3 coding sequence is TGTGCCAGCAGCCCCCAGAACACCGGGGAGCTGTTTTTT. Protein product: CASSPQNTGELFF.

For this clonotype: The germline gene is not matched at one end of the junction; a read error may be the cause. The rearrangement joins TRBV20-1 to TRBJ1-6; D might be TRBD1 (6 bases). CDR1 and CDR2 (germline): DFQATT, SNEGSKA (reference sequence). CDR3 length equals 12 residues. In nucleotides, the CDR3 is TGCAGTGCTAGGGAGGGGGGCGTCCGGAGCTTTTTT. Its protein is CSAREGGVRSFF.

The V and J genes are TRBV19 and TRBJ1-5; tentatively, D is TRBD1 (6 bases). This CDR3 has 18 amino acids. Germline loops: CDR1 LNHDA, CDR2 SQIVND (reference sequence). Trimming took 0 bases from V and 0 from J, leaving 15 bases between them. CDR3 bases: TGTGCCAGTAGTATAGACCCCCGACAGGCTTATAGCAATCAGCCCCAGCATTTT. Residues: CASSIDPRQAYSNQPQHF. Complete variable domain (other parts from reference TRBV19 and TRBJ1-5): DGGITQSPKYLFRKEGQNVTLSCEQNLNHDAMYWYRQDPGQGLRLIYYSQIVNDFQKGDIAEGYSVSREKKESFPLTVTSAQKNPTAFYLCASSIDPRQAYSNQPQHFGDGTRLSIL.

This clonotype was seen just once. V and J are TRBV5-1 and TRBJ2-2, with D possibly matching TRBD1 (6 bases). The V end lost 0 bases, the J end lost 3 bases, and 15 bases lay between the germline ends. Germline CDR1 reads SGHRS; CDR2 reads YFSETQ. The CDR3 contains 17 residues. Here the CDR3 DNA reads TGCGCCAGCAGCTTGGGACCGGGACAAGGATACACCGGGGAGCTGTTTTTT. This translates into CASSLGPGQGYTGELFF.

V is TRBV7-9 and J is TRBJ2-5; 8 positions match TRBD2. Germline-derived CDR1 and CDR2 are SEHNR and FQNEAQ (reference sequence). The CDR3 is 14 amino acids. V gave up 6 bases and J gave up 5 bases; unmatched junction bases: 8. DNA of the CDR3: TGTGCCAGCAGACTAAGCGGGAGTCAGGAGACCCAGTACTTC. Translation: CASRLSGSQETQYF.

The chain recombines TRBV20-1 with TRBJ2-6; tentatively, D is TRBD2 (5 bases). Looked up from germline, CDR1 is DFQATT and CDR2 is SNEGSKA (reference sequence). The CDR3 is made up of 14 amino acids. Trimming removed 0 bases from V and 4 bases from J, with 7 bases in between. The CDR3 region is CSARDGEGANVLTF. As DNA, the CDR3 is TGCAGTGCTAGAGATGGGGAGGGGGCCAACGTCCTGACTTTC.

CDR3 protein: CASSLLNRGPQETQYF. In DNA, the CDR3 is TGTGCCAGCAGCTTGCTGAACAGGGGCCCCCAAGAGACCCAGTACTTC. The chain uses TRBV7-2 and TRBJ2-5; TRBD1 matches 7 bases. V lost 3 bases to trimming and J lost 1 base; unmatched junction nucleotides: 8. The germline CDR1 and CDR2 sequences are SGHTA and FQGNSA. The CDR3 loop spans 16 amino acids.

The genes are TRBV7-2 and TRBJ2-2; the D is unclear. The CDR3 loop spans 15 amino acids. Germline V gene lookup returns CDR1 SGHTA and CDR2 FQGNSA. With 5 bases removed from V and 2 bases from J, the gap between germline ends came to 12 bases. As DNA, the CDR3 is TGTGCCAGCAGCCAAGATGCAGGCAACACCGGGGAGCTGTTTTTT. Protein: CASSQDAGNTGELFF.

This clonotype occurred many times. The CDR3 nucleotides read TGTGCCAGCAGTTTAGCGGCGACAGGGTATCGTGGCTACACCTTC. This sequence encodes CASSLAATGYRGYTF. The chain carries TRBV12-3 or TRBV12-4 and TRBJ1-2; TRBD1 agrees at 7 bases. The V segment lost 0 bases and the J segment 7 bases; nucleotides outside the gene matches: 8. The CDR3 contains 15 residues.